This T cell receptor beta chain is from a study of shared clonotypes between healthy human individuals. At a deep level, the assay was run. For sorted subsets, about 190 ng DNA per replicate equaled tens of thousands of T cell genomes. TCRdb's table, derived via immunoSEQ multiplex PCR, lists solely in-frame clones and lacks some. The sample carries millions of clones, approximately 94% recorded once. The sample holds one count of this clone. CD45RO-negative, CCR7-positively selected cells formed the naive CD8 fraction, excluding terminally differentiated effector memory CD45RA+ cells. Recent vaccinations or acute infections were absent in the healthy HIV-negative adult donors. This clonotype originated in a man between 18 and 29 years old in good health. Some clones in this sample may be carry-over from other donors' samples. Sequencing input: naive CD8+ T cells from PBMCs.

The CDR3 region is CASTPLAQGPSLGETQYF. Written as DNA, the CDR3 is TGTGCCAGTACTCCTTTGGCCCAGGGGCCGTCTCTTGGGGAGACCCAGTACTTC. This chain uses TRBV19 with TRBJ2-5; D possibly corresponds to TRBD1 (6 bases). This CDR3 spans 18 amino acids. The V and J ends lost 7 bases and 5 bases respectively, with 29 bases between them. Germline V gene lookup returns CDR1 LNHDA and CDR2 SQIVND (reference sequence).